This T cell receptor beta chain originates from a study of a mutant IDH1 vaccine in newly diagnosed glioma. The protocol was immunoSEQ multiplex PCR, while the TCRdb copy is restricted to in-frame clones and leaves out a portion. This sample carries approximately 52,000 clones, approximately 80% of them seen once, and the ten largest clones take more than 4%. The CDR3 totals 16 residues. Germline V gene lookup returns CDR1 SGDLS and CDR2 YYNGEE. Trimming removed 0 bases from V and 0 bases from J, with 9 bases in between. In regard to this clone: As yet, its antigen is unknown.

The time point is: week 47, end of study. Vaccination comprised doses that each held 300 ug of mutant IDH1 20-mer peptide, plus topical imiquimod. This clonotype was obtained from a woman aged 40 to 55 with glioma. Some clones in this sample may be carry-over from other donors' samples. The gene calls are TRBV9 and TRBJ2-2; D not certain. The sequencing here drew on PBMCs, taken from a glioma patient whose treatment included an IDH1 peptide vaccine. This CDR3 reads CASSVVVGTNTGELFF. The CDR3, as DNA: TGTGCCAGCAGCGTAGTGGTGGGAACGAACACCGGGGAGCTGTTTTTT.